This T cell receptor beta chain was recorded in a study of blood T cell repertoires in COVID-19. This CDR3 comprises 18 residues. V lost 4 bases and J lost 0; bases outside the gene matches: 10. Germline-derived CDR1 and CDR2 are SGHRS and YFSETQ. Authors' analysis steps: Reference gene primers were amplified, and this amplification served to estimate nucleated cell counts. The protocol was immunoSEQ multiplex PCR, while the TCRdb copy is restricted to in-frame clones and leaves out a portion. That table supplies the V and J calls and clone size; D and trimming were determined from the DNA. The sample carries 25,000 to 35,000 clones, around 85% recorded once. In this sample, this clone turned up once.

Sequencing was performed on peripheral blood. The sequence was collected from a man older than 75 with active COVID-19. The chain combines TRBV5-1 with TRBJ1-5, with TRBD1 identical over 10 bases. CDR3 amino acids: CASSPRDRGVYSNQPQHF. In DNA, the CDR3 is TGCGCCAGCAGCCCCCGGGACAGGGGCGTTTATAGCAATCAGCCCCAGCATTTT.